Detailed here is one T cell receptor (beta chain). The antigen is not known. The data are from a study of cytomegalovirus exposure and HLA in healthy donors. This PCR relied on a set of 60 Vbeta primers and 13 Jbeta primers. This table comes from immunoSEQ multiplex PCR, and its TCRdb copy is limited to in-frame clones, with some not included. Of 150,000 to 200,000 clones listed, 70% to 90% were seen once; the top ten hold over 2%. The CDR3 is made up of 15 amino acids. The trim removed 0 bases at V and 3 bases at J, leaving 3 bases unmatched. CDR1 SGHNT and CDR2 YYREEE come from the germline V gene (reference sequence). Findings of the study overall: Relative to the approximately 680-donor mean, N-insertions were reportedly fewer in an Asian-associated ancestry cluster in a later analysis. In an earlier analysis, in some 540 donors, most V segments appeared productive either ~90% or ~30% of the time.

This receptor was obtained from a woman in her thirties in good health and CMV-seronegative. The source material was PBMCs. The rearrangement links TRBV5-4 to TRBJ2-3; 8 nucleotides agree with TRBD2. CDR3 in DNA: TGTGCCAGCAGCTTGGCCGGGGGGGCGACAGATACGCAGTATTTT. As protein: CASSLAGGATDTQYF.